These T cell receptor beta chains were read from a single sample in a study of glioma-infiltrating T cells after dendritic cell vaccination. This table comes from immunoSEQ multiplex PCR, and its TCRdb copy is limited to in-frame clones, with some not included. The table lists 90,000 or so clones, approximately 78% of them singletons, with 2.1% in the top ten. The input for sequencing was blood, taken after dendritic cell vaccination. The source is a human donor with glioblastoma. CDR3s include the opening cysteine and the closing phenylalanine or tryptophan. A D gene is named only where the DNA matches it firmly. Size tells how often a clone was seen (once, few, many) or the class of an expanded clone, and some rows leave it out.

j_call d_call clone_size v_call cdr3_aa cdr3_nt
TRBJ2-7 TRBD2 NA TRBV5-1 CASSWTLSGGAYEQYF TGCGCCAGCAGCTGGACCCTCTCCGGGGGGGCCTACGAGCAGTACTTC
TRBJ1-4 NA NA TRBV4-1 CASSQEPGLGGEKLFF TGCGCCAGCAGCCAAGAACCGGGACTGGGCGGTGAAAAACTGTTTTTT
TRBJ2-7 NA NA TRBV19 CASSIGPSGEQYF TGTGCCAGTAGTATAGGGCCCAGCGGCGAGCAGTACTTC
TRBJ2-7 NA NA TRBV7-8 CASRADRNRVLPYF TGTGCCAGCAGAGCAGACCGTAACAGGGTGCTTCCATACTTC
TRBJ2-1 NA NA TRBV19 CASSIDPGVGSYNEQFF TGTGCCAGTAGTATAGACCCGGGAGTGGGATCCTACAATGAGCAGTTCTTC
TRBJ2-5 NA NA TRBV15 CATSRGQGKTQYF TGTGCCACCAGCAGAGGCCAGGGAAAGACCCAGTACTTC
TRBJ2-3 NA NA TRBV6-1 CASTPGRGTDTQYF TGTGCCAGCACCCCGGGAAGGGGCACAGATACGCAGTATTTT
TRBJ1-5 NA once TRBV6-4 CASSKTGRNQPQHF TGTGCCAGCAGCAAGACAGGACGCAATCAGCCCCAGCATTTT
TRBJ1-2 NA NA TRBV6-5 CASSYVRGNGYTF TGTGCCAGCAGTTACGTCAGGGGTAATGGCTACACCTTC
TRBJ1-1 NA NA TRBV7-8 CASSLSFYTEAFF TGTGCCAGCAGCTTAAGCTTTTACACTGAAGCTTTCTTT
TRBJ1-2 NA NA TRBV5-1 CASSLIGGQDYGYTF TGCGCCAGCAGCTTGATCGGGGGGCAGGACTATGGCTACACCTTC
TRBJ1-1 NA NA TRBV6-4 CASGGQTNTEAFF TGTGCCAGCGGCGGACAAACGAACACTGAAGCTTTCTTT
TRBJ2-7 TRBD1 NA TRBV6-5 CASSALRQGDYEQYF TGTGCCAGCAGTGCCCTTAGACAGGGGGACTACGAGCAGTACTTC
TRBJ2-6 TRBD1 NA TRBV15 CATSRQGTGANVLTF TGTGCCACTTCTCGACAGGGAACTGGGGCCAACGTCCTGACTTTC
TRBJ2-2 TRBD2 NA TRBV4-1 CASSPWGLAGVTGELFF TGCGCCAGCAGCCCCTGGGGCCTAGCGGGGGTCACCGGGGAGCTGTTTTTT
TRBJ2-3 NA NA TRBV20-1 CSASRVSTQYF TGCAGTGCTAGCAGGGTTAGTACGCAGTATTTT
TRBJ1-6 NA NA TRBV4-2 CASSPLSPGNSPLHF TGTGCCAGCAGCCCCCTCAGTCCGGGTAATTCACCCCTCCACTTT
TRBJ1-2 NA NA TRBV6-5 CASSYSTAALYGYTF TGTGCCAGCAGTTACTCGACAGCTGCCCTCTATGGCTACACCTTC
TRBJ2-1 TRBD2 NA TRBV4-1 CASSQVGGRANEQFF TGCGCCAGCAGCCAAGTTGGCGGGAGGGCCAATGAGCAGTTCTTC
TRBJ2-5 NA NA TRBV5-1 CASSLMGGRETQYF TGCGCCAGCAGCTTGATGGGGGGTCGGGAGACCCAGTACTTC
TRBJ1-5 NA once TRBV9 CASSVESDRPQHF TGTGCCAGCAGCGTGGAGTCGGATCGGCCCCAGCATTTT
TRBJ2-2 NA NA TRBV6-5 CAIYYTGELFF TGTGCCATCTACTACACCGGGGAGCTGTTTTTT